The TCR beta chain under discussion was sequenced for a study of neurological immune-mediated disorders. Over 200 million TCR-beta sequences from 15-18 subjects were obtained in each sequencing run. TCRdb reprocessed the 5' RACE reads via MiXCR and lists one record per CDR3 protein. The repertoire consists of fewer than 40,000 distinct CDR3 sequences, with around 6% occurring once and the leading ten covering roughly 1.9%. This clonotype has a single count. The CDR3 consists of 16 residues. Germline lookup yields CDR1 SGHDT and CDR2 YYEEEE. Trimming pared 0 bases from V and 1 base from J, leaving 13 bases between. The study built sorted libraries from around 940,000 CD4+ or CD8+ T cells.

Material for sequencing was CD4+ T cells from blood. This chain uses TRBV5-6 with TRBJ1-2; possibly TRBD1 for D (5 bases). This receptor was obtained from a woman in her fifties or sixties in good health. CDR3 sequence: CASSLAGGGVNYGYTF. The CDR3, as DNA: TGTGCCAGCAGCTTGGCCGGCGGGGGGGTTAACTATGGCTACACCTTC.